Below, 12 T cell receptor beta chains from the same sample are listed, as sequenced in a study of blood T cell repertoires in COVID-19. Sequenced by immunoSEQ multiplex PCR; TCRdb stores in-frame clones only, minus some. The sample has about 73,000 clones, approximately 83% seen once. Sequenced: peripheral blood. These receptors were taken from a human donor in a cohort sampled during active COVID-19.

This clone appeared once. CDR3 loop: CASSYGGGGYTF. CDR3 DNA: TGTGCCAGCAGTTACGGGGGGGGCGGCTACACCTTC. The rearrangement uses TRBV6-5 and TRBJ1-2, with D possibly matching TRBD1 (6 bases). The CDR3 is made up of 12 amino acids. CDR1 and CDR2 from the germline V gene are MNHEY and SVGAGI. V dropped 2 bases and J dropped 8 bases, with 9 bases sitting between them.

The rearrangement links TRBV4-1 to TRBJ2-5; D is perhaps TRBD2 (5 bases). The CDR3 length is 14 residues. Germline V gene lookup returns CDR1 MGHRA and CDR2 YSYEKL. V lost 5 bases and J lost 2, with 12 bases in between. This CDR3 reads CASSVRDEQETQYF. In DNA form, the CDR3 reads TGCGCCAGCAGCGTCCGGGATGAGCAAGAGACCCAGTACTTC.

The chain joins TRBV5-1 to TRBJ2-5; D gene ambiguous. Trimming removed 4 bases at V and 7 bases at J, with 17 bases between. This CDR3 has 14 residues. Germline CDR1 and CDR2: SGHRS and YFSETQ. The CDR3 coding sequence is TGCGCCAGCAGCCTTGGGCACGACGTCCGGACCCAGTACTTC. It translates to CASSLGHDVRTQYF.

This chain connects TRBV5-1 to TRBJ1-1; D gene unclear. Germline lookup yields CDR1 SGHRS and CDR2 YFSETQ. V was shortened by 3 bases and J by 4 bases, with 10 bases between the two germline ends. CDR3 length: 13 residues. The CDR3 sequence is CASSSGGPTEAFF. In DNA form, the CDR3 reads TGCGCCAGCAGCTCCGGCGGGCCCACTGAAGCTTTCTTT.

The V call is TRBV3-1 (or the pseudogene TRBV3-2), the J call TRBJ2-5, with D perhaps matching TRBD2 (5 bases). Between the trimmed V and J ends, which lost 1 base and 5 bases, there was a span of 14 bases. Germline V lookup: CDR1 LGHDT, CDR2 YNNKEL (reference sequence). The CDR3 is 15 amino acids. The CDR3: CASSQGWEKWETQYF. The CDR3, as DNA: TGTGCCAGCAGCCAAGGTTGGGAGAAATGGGAGACCCAGTACTTC.

V usage is TRBV5-1 and J usage is TRBJ1-2; maybe TRBD1 (6 bases). Trimming stripped 0 bases from V and 6 bases from J, with 9 bases between. This CDR3 spans 13 amino acids. CDR1 and CDR2 (germline): SGHRS, YFSETQ. The CDR3 is CASSLGWTDGYTF. DNA of the CDR3: TGCGCCAGCAGCTTGGGGTGGACAGATGGCTACACCTTC.

This chain uses TRBV3-1 (or the pseudogene TRBV3-2) with TRBJ2-7, with TRBD2 identical over 12 bases. CDR1 and CDR2 (germline): LGHDT, YNNKEL (reference sequence). Trimming cost V 1 base and J 2 bases; bases outside gene matches: 6. The CDR3 has 17 residues. The chain's CDR3 is CASSQAGLAGGAYEQYF. The CDR3 coding sequence is TGTGCCAGCAGCCAAGCGGGGCTAGCGGGGGGGGCCTACGAGCAGTACTTC.

The chain combines TRBV11-2 with TRBJ2-5; 8 nucleotides agree with TRBD1. The germline V gene has CDR1 SGHAT and CDR2 FQNNGV. The CDR3 sequence is 15 residues long. Trimming at V came to 3 bases and at J to 5 bases, leaving 8 bases not matched to a gene. The CDR3 DNA follows: TGTGCCAGCAGCTTTACTTGGACAGGGCGGGAGACCCAGTACTTC. This sequence encodes CASSFTWTGRETQYF.

The rearrangement joins TRBV10-3 to TRBJ1-1, with D tentatively TRBD1 (5 bases). The germline V and J ends were trimmed by 0 bases and 3 bases, with 5 bases remaining between them. The CDR3 is 13 residues long. The germline V gene has CDR1 ENHRY and CDR2 SYGVKD. For the CDR3, the DNA is TGTGCCATCAGTGAGTCGGGGCACACTGAAGCTTTCTTT. It is translated as CAISESGHTEAFF.

This chain connects TRBV3-1 (or the pseudogene TRBV3-2) to TRBJ1-1; 9 positions agree with TRBD1. Germline CDR1 LGHDT, CDR2 YNNKEL (reference sequence). The V gene end was trimmed by 0 bases and the J gene end by 4 bases; junction bases not matched to a gene: 6. The CDR3 contains 16 residues. The CDR3 nucleotides are TGTGCCAGCAGCCAAGAAATAGGACAGGGGACCACTGAAGCTTTCTTT. Residues: CASSQEIGQGTTEAFF.

The chain has TRBV29-1 and TRBJ1-1, with a tentative D call TRBD1 (6 bases). The germline V gene encodes CDR1 SQVTM and CDR2 ANQGSEA. This CDR3 has 11 residues. The CDR3 bases are TGCGCCAGGGGCTCGAATACTGAAGCTTTCTTT. Its protein is CARGSNTEAFF.

This clone was seen a single time. The rearrangement uses TRBV15 and TRBJ2-5; no clear D. Germline V gene sequence: CDR1 LNHNV, CDR2 YYDKDF (reference sequence). V was shortened by 1 base and J by 4 bases, with 7 bases between the two germline ends. CDR3 length equals 13 residues. The CDR3 nucleotides are TGTGCCACCAGCAGAGTAGTTTCAGAGACCCAGTACTTC. Amino acid sequence: CATSRVVSETQYF.